This T cell receptor beta chain was documented in a study of molecular identifiers for immune sequencing clone quantification. This CDR3 comprises 13 residues. From germline, CDR1 is SQVTM and CDR2 ANQGSEA. MiXCR was run by TCRdb on the PCR reads, yielding one entry per CDR3 protein. This table holds over 85,000 distinct CDR3 sequences, 20% to 25% found once. Study outcomes and limitations: Underestimated sizes of highly expanded clones could result from identical TCR molecules that share a barcode.

About this clonotype itself: Its antigen is unknown. This may come from a read error, since a much larger clone is one base off.

Material for sequencing was naive CD8+ T cells from blood, with Jurkat cell RNA spiked in. Sample subset: FACS-sorted CD8+CD4-CCR7+CD45RA+ naive T cells. J is TRBJ1-1 and V is TRBV29-1; 7 bases match TRBD1. The clonotype was recovered from a human donor in good health. Some libraries in this study had Jurkat cell RNA spiked in. The CDR3 region is CSVAGTDRFEVFF. The CDR3 nucleotides read TGCAGCGTTGCAGGGACAGACCGCTTTGAAGTTTTCTTT.